The 21 T cell receptor beta chains below were found in one sample sequenced in a study of cytomegalovirus exposure and HLA in healthy donors. With 60 Vbeta and 13 Jbeta primers, the PCR was carried out. Profiling relied on immunoSEQ multiplex PCR, and the TCRdb table lists in-frame clones only, not all of them. The table shows under 130,000 clones, with roughly 12% occurring only once. The sample was PBMCs. These receptors were collected from a man aged 35 to 55 in good health and CMV-seropositive.

This clone appeared a few times. The V call is TRBV6-5, the J call TRBJ1-1; no definite D call. CDR1 is MNHEY, CDR2 SVGAGI, per germline. CDR3 size: 14 residues. V was clipped by 2 bases and J by 1 base, with 8 bases between them. The CDR3 loop is CASSYRRQNTEAFF. As DNA, the CDR3 is TGTGCCAGCAGTTACCGGCGGCAGAACACTGAAGCTTTCTTT.

The CDR3 nucleotides read TGTGCCAGCAGGGACACCCCCTATGGCTACACCTTC. As protein: CASRDTPYGYTF. This chain connects TRBV28 to TRBJ1-2; D is possibly TRBD1 (5 bases). Germline-derived CDR1 and CDR2 are MDHEN and SYDVKM. Deletions cut 6 bases from V and 4 bases from J, with 9 bases between. The CDR3 sequence is 12 residues long.

This clone was seen a few times. CDR3 sequence: CASRPRTGGNTEAFF. In DNA, the CDR3 is TGTGCCAGCAGACCAAGGACAGGGGGAAACACTGAAGCTTTCTTT. The chain has TRBV2 and TRBJ1-1; 10 bases agree with TRBD1. Germline V gene lookup returns CDR1 SNHLY and CDR2 FYNNEI. The CDR3 extends over 15 amino acids. The junction had 6 bases not matched to a gene; V was cut back by 6 bases and J by 2 bases.

This clone was counted once. The genes are TRBV5-4 and TRBJ2-2, with unresolved D. V was clipped by 0 bases and J by 1 base, with 10 bases between them. Germline V gives CDR1 SGHNT, CDR2 YYREEE (reference sequence). The CDR3 runs 16 residues. The CDR3 loop is CASSLGLTQNTGELFF. The CDR3 nucleotides read TGTGCCAGCAGCTTGGGCCTGACTCAGAACACCGGGGAGCTGTTTTTT. Full variable domain (missing parts from reference TRBV5-4 and TRBJ2-2): ETGVTQSPTHLIKTRGQQVTLRCSSQSGHNTVSWYQQALGQGPQFIFQYYREEENGRGNFPPRFSGLQFPNYSSELNVNALELDDSALYLCASSLGLTQNTGELFFGEGSRLTVL.

In this sample, this clone turned up a few times. This rearrangement joins TRBV4-2 to TRBJ2-7; no clear D. The CDR3 contains 13 residues. Germline V gene data show CDR1 as LGHNA and CDR2 as YNFKEQ. Between the trimmed V and J ends, which lost 0 bases and 5 bases, there was a span of 8 bases. The CDR3 DNA follows: TGTGCCAGCAGCCAAGATCTAATAGACGAGCAGTACTTC. Its translation: CASSQDLIDEQYF.

This clone was seen a few times. The chain has TRBV7-9 and TRBJ2-1, with a tentative D call TRBD2 (6 bases). The CDR3 has 14 residues. Germline CDR1 reads SEHNR; CDR2 reads FQNEAQ (reference sequence). Deletions cut 5 bases from V and 6 bases from J, with 14 bases between. DNA for the CDR3: TGTGCCAGCAGCGTCCAACAGGAGGGCAATGAGCAGTTCTTC. Encoded protein: CASSVQQEGNEQFF.

A word on this clone: One end of the junction varies from germline; a read error may be responsible. The chain uses TRBV6-6 and TRBJ2-7, with D possibly TRBD2 on 5 matching bases. CDR1 is MNHNY and CDR2 is SVGAGI in the germline V gene (reference sequence). The CDR3 spans 14 residues. CDR3 loop: CAGSPGPLSGEQYF. In nucleotides, the CDR3 is TGTGCCGGCAGTCCCGGGCCCCTTTCGGGGGAGCAGTACTTC.

V usage is TRBV29-1 and J usage is TRBJ1-2; tentatively, D is TRBD1 (6 bases). CDR3 length: 16 amino acids. Germline V gene lookup returns CDR1 SQVTM and CDR2 ANQGSEA. V was trimmed by 6 bases and J by 3 bases, leaving 23 bases between them. CDR3 sequence reads: CSVWAPTEGEYYGYTF. Written as DNA, the CDR3 is TGCAGCGTATGGGCCCCGACCGAGGGGGAATACTATGGCTACACCTTC.

This clone was recorded at least ten times. Other DNA variants within this sample encode the same CDR3. The chain recombines TRBV6-5 with TRBJ1-4; the D is unclear. Looked up from germline, CDR1 is MNHEY and CDR2 is SVGAGI. The CDR3 contains 15 residues. V lost 1 base to trimming and J lost 8 bases, with 14 bases between them. The CDR3 is CASSYYLARGEKLFF. Written as DNA, the CDR3 is TGTGCCAGCAGTTACTATTTGGCCCGAGGCGAAAAACTGTTTTTT.

This clone was detected only a few times. J is TRBJ2-7 and V is TRBV27, with TRBD2 identical over 7 bases. Germline lookup yields CDR1 MNHEY and CDR2 SMNVEV (reference sequence). Trimming cost V 3 bases and J 7 bases; bases outside gene matches: 3. This CDR3 is built from 12 residues. DNA for the CDR3: TGTGCCAGCAGTTTTTCAGCGGGAGAGCAGTACTTC. Its translation is CASSFSAGEQYF.

This clone was seen a few times. The chain has TRBV7-2 and TRBJ1-1; D might be TRBD1 (5 bases). The V gene lost 4 bases and the J gene lost 3 bases, with 15 bases spanning the gap. The CDR3 loop spans 15 amino acids. Germline assignment: CDR1 SGHTA and CDR2 FQGNSA. The CDR3 reads CASSSRPGLDTEAFF. CDR3 sequence (DNA): TGTGCCAGCAGCTCTCGGCCAGGGTTGGACACTGAAGCTTTCTTT.

The gene calls are TRBV4-3 and TRBJ1-1; D ambiguous. The CDR3 totals 15 residues. V was cut by 0 bases and J by 3 bases, with 11 bases left in between. The germline gives CDR1 LGHNA, CDR2 YSLEER. CDR3 protein: CASSQDSQTYTEAFF. The CDR3 DNA is TGCGCCAGCAGCCAAGATAGCCAGACCTACACTGAAGCTTTCTTT.

The table lists this clone with a few counts. V and J are TRBV9 and TRBJ2-1, with 9 bases identical to TRBD2. J gave up 4 bases and V 3 bases, and 8 bases lay outside the gene matches. CDR1 and CDR2 (germline): SGDLS, YYNGEE. The CDR3 sequence is 16 residues long. CDR3 region: CASSATPTSGYNEQFF. The CDR3 coding sequence is TGTGCCAGCAGCGCGACCCCCACTAGCGGGTACAATGAGCAGTTCTTC.

V is TRBV6-1 and J is TRBJ2-1, with 7 bases lining up with TRBD2. Per germline, CDR1 MNHNS and CDR2 SASEGT. CDR3 size: 17 residues. The J segment lost 1 base and the V segment lost 4 bases, leaving 10 bases of the junction unmatched. The CDR3 region has the DNA TGTGCCAGCAGTGGACCCCCTGGGGGGGGTTCCTACAATGAGCAGTTCTTC. Amino acid sequence: CASSGPPGGGSYNEQFF.

This clone was counted only a few times. The chain joins TRBV15 to TRBJ2-7, with D possibly being TRBD2 (5 bases). The CDR3 spans 14 residues. Germline V CDR1 and CDR2: LNHNV, YYDKDF (reference sequence). Trimming cost V 0 bases and J 2 bases, with 8 bases left between them. The CDR3 coding sequence is TGTGCCACCAGCAGAGAAGCGGCCACCTACGAGCAGTACTTC. Amino acids: CATSREAATYEQYF. Full variable domain (rest looked up from reference TRBV15 and TRBJ2-7): DAMVIQNPRYQVTQFGKPVTLSCSQTLNHNVMYWYQQKSSQAPKLLFHYYDKDFNNEADTPDNFQSRRPNTSFCFLDIRSPGLGDTAMYLCATSREAATYEQYFGPGTRLTVT.

This clone has a handful of counts. This chain joins TRBV28 and TRBJ2-2, with unresolved D. Between the trimmed V and J ends, which lost 6 bases and 3 bases, there was a span of 8 bases. The CDR3 extends over 13 amino acids. Germline lookup yields CDR1 MDHEN and CDR2 SYDVKM. The CDR3 DNA reads TGTGCCAGCAGATCTACAGACACCGGGGAGCTGTTTTTT. This gives the protein CASRSTDTGELFF. The full variable domain, its missing parts supplied by reference TRBV28 and TRBJ2-2, is DVKVTQSSRYLVKRTGEKVFLECVQDMDHENMFWYRQDPGLGLRLIYFSYDVKMKEKGDIPEGYSVSREKKERFSLILESASTNQTSMYLCASRSTDTGELFFGEGSRLTVL.

This sequence joins TRBV7-9 and TRBJ2-7; weak D call: TRBD1 (6 bases). Germline V gives CDR1 SEHNR, CDR2 FQNEAQ (reference sequence). Between the trimmed V and J ends, which lost 3 bases and 2 bases, there was a span of 8 bases. This CDR3 has 13 residues. This CDR3 is CASSLDRPYEQYF. CDR3 DNA sequence: TGTGCCAGCAGCTTGGACAGACCCTACGAGCAGTACTTC.

There are a few counts of this clone. The chain links TRBV6-1 to TRBJ2-1; D gene uncertain. V lost 10 bases, J lost 0 bases, and 13 bases lay in between. This CDR3 region has 14 residues. Germline V gene lookup returns CDR1 MNHNS and CDR2 SASEGT. The CDR3 DNA reads TGTGCCACCTACCTCGTGAGCTCCTACAATGAGCAGTTCTTC. Its translation is CATYLVSSYNEQFF.

The genes are TRBV29-1 and TRBJ2-3; TRBD1 aligns across 9 bases. Germline-derived CDR1 and CDR2 are SQVTM and ANQGSEA. The trim removed 7 bases at V and 4 bases at J, leaving 6 bases unmatched. The CDR3 is 13 residues long. The CDR3 sequence: CSASTGGADTQYF. CDR3 nucleotide sequence: TGCAGCGCATCCACAGGGGGCGCAGATACGCAGTATTTT.

The chain employs TRBV4-1 and TRBJ1-5, with D uncertain. CDR1 and CDR2 from the germline V gene are MGHRA and YSYEKL. The CDR3 consists of 14 residues. V lost 3 bases to trimming and J lost 4 bases, with 10 bases between them. The CDR3 loop reads CASSHYWQNQPQHF. The CDR3 DNA is TGCGCCAGCAGCCATTATTGGCAAAATCAGCCCCAGCATTTT.

This clone was seen only a few times. This rearrangement joins TRBV29-1 to TRBJ2-3, with D unresolved. Trimming cost V 5 bases and J 2 bases, with 17 bases left between them. This CDR3 has 15 amino acids. Germline lookup yields CDR1 SQVTM and CDR2 ANQGSEA. CDR3 nucleotides: TGCAGCGTTCGCGGTTCAAGCGAGTCCACAGATACGCAGTATTTT. Amino acids: CSVRGSSESTDTQYF.